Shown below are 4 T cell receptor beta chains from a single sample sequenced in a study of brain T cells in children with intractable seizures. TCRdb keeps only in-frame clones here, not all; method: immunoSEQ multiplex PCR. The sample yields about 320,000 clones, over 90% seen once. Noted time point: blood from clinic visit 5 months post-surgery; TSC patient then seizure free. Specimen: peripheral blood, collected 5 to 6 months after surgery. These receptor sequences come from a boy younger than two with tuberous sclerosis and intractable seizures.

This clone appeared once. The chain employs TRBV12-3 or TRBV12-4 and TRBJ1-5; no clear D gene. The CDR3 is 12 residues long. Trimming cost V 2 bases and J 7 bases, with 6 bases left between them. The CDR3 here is CASSLWGQPQHF. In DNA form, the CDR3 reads TGTGCCAGCAGTTTATGGGGACAGCCCCAGCATTTT.

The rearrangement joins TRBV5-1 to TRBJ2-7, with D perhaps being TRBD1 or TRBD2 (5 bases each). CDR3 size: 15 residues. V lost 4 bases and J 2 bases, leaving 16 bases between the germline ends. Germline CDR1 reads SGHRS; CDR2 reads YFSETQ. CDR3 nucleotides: TGCGCCAGCAGCGTAACCGGGACGCCTCCCTACGAGCAGTACTTC. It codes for CASSVTGTPPYEQYF. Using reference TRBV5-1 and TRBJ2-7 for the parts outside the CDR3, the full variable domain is KAGVTQTPRYLIKTRGQQVTLSCSPISGHRSVSWYQQTPGQGLQFLFEYFSETQRNKGNFPGRFSGRQFSNSRSEMNVSTLELGDSALYLCASSVTGTPPYEQYFGPGTRLTVT.

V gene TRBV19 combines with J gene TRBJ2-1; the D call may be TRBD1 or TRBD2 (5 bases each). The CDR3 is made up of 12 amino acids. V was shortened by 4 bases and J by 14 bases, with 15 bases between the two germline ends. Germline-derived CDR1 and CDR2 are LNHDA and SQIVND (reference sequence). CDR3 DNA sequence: TGTGCCAGTAGTACCGGGACGCCAGTGGAGTTCTTC. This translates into CASSTGTPVEFF.

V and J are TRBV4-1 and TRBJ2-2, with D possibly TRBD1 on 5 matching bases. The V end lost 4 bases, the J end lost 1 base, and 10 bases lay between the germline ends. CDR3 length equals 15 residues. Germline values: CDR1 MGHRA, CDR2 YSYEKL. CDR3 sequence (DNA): TGCGCCAGCAGCCGCCTTACAGGGAACACCGGGGAGCTGTTTTTT. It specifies CASSRLTGNTGELFF.